What follows describes a single TCR beta chain. The specificity of this receptor is unknown. Base quality data are lacking; no much larger clone is found one base away. The TCR beta CDR3 regions were amplified from RNA transcripts. For the first round of RT-PCR on the TCR CDR3, the HTBI primer set was used together with the Qiagen OneStep RT-PCR kit. Libraries were constructed in a second round of multiplex PCR, after which size selection and purification were carried out. Sequencing of the libraries was done on an Illumina HiSeq2000 using paired-end 100 bp reads. The source study handled its data this way. Raw data were processed with SOAPnuke, discarding reads with adapters, uncalled bases, mean Phred below 15, or no exact constant-primer or identifier match. COPE v1.2.5 was used to merge high-quality paired reads, and clonotypes were defined as unique nucleotide sequences. MiTCR v1.1 was used to align clonotypes to the IMGT TRBV, TRBD and TRBJ reference segments. The analysis included only V-J combinations with a frequency above 0.0001, which together covered about 99% of the repertoires. The TCS score was defined as the ratio of F50 (clonal expansion) to E x V (chaos), calculated using BLOSUM62-based TCRdist between CDR3 peptides within each V-J. Welch's t-statistics and random forest reduced around 550 V-J features to 10 to 15, which were used in a naive Bayes classifier (R e1071). The similarity between thyroid and blood repertoires was quantified using the Morisita-Horn index. TCRdb itself trimmed the public reads at Q25 with fastp, ran MiXCR and retained productive beta chains. Every entry covers one CDR3 protein and lists the most common genes and DNA from its rows. What appears here as the V and J calls and clone size reflects TCRdb's work, not the paper's. The sample yields 700,000 to 850,000 distinct CDR3 sequences; approximately 36% were counted once. The ten largest account for 31% of the sample.

V loses 4 bases, J loses 3 bases, and the germline ends lie 14 bases apart. The germline V gene gives CDR1 as SGDLS and CDR2 as YYNGEE. The CDR3 has 15 amino acids, counting the end cysteine and phenylalanine. CDR3 DNA is the only sequence kept; it has 45 bases, read in frame from the first base. This sample is part of a study of T cells in Graves' hyperthyroidism and ophthalmopathy (dated 2019 in TCRdb). Study-level background: Peripheral blood was sampled at the time of initial diagnosis, prior to any treatment. Prospective prediction of ophthalmopathy was tested in an independent validation cohort consisting of some 20 hyperthyroidism patients and approximately 16 patients who later progressed to ophthalmopathy. The paper reports TCR Vbeta CDR3 sequencing of over 130 peripheral blood samples: 43 ophthalmopathy, under 85 hyperthyroidism and 17 progressor patients. Once sampling was done, hyperthyroidism patients were given methimazole at a starting dose of 30 mg daily, whereas ophthalmopathy patients were given high-dose intravenous methylprednisolone. The roughly 91 discovery patients were randomly split 7:3 into training and test sets. In addition, the study compared T-cell repertoires in thyroid tissue and in blood from six Graves' hyperthyroidism patients. To identify TCR V-J signatures that set the groups apart, the researchers used a discovery cohort of more than 95 patients, made up of approximately 43 with Graves' ophthalmopathy and about 59 with stable Graves' hyperthyroidism.

Stable Graves' hyperthyroidism was defined as the absence of progression to ophthalmopathy over 18 months of follow-up. Hyperthyroidism patients were newly diagnosed, with disease duration under 2 months, and aged 18 to 65 years. Any patient with an uncontrolled infection, another autoimmune disease, pregnancy or lactation was excluded. Clinical symptoms, serum thyroxine and TRAb, thyroid ultrasound, and orbital computed tomography formed the basis for the diagnoses. PBMCs were isolated from about 9.1 ml of fresh peripheral blood by Ficoll-Paque density gradient centrifugation. Total RNA was extracted with Trizol reagent, and quality was checked on an Agilent 2100 Bioanalyzer. On the study overall, not on this receptor specifically: A model built on a 13 V-J signature distinguished ophthalmopathy from stable hyperthyroidism, reaching about 89% sensitivity and 81% to 83% specificity in cross-validation and 80%/75% in testing. Blood samples also contained most of the expanded thyroid clonotypes (frequency above 0.001), which suggests that blood repertoires may reflect thyroid immune responses. In validation, the model predicted progression to ophthalmopathy a median of 6.5 months before onset, with approximately 68% sensitivity and roughly 77% specificity. Sample size was not statistically predetermined, and investigators were not blinded to group allocation.

Input material: blood. The source is a woman in her thirties or forties with Graves' hyperthyroidism. The rearrangement joined TRBV9 to TRBJ1-5, and the D gene may be TRBD1, 5 bases matching. The DNA sequence reads TGTGCCAGCAGCTTTAGTGGGGGATACAATCAGCCCCAGCATTTT. Its coded protein is CASSFSGGYNQPQHF.